This entry features one T cell receptor beta chain sequence. The antigen is unknown. This sample is drawn from a study of tumor-infiltrating lymphocytes in primary liver carcinoma. Background on the study: The tumors, T1-T3 N0M0 lesions, were roughly 4.2 to 11 cm across. Each of the samples returned roughly 3.65 to 7.5 million productive TCRbeta reads (a yield similar across tissue types). Points from the study as a whole: The study found only about 8-24% of top clones in all five tumor regions.

From around 500 ng of total RNA, TCR beta-specific cDNA was reverse-transcribed using a constant-region primer. TCR beta libraries came from three nested multiplex PCR rounds using slightly modified ARM-PCR. MiXCR, applied by TCRdb to the multiplex PCR reads, yields one record per CDR3 protein. The repertoire holds 80,000 or so distinct CDR3 sequences, with 65% to 75% as singletons. Scientists recovered RNA and DNA together from roughly 20-30 mg of unsorted bulk tissue. Each of the tumor samples contained in excess of 85% viable tumor cells. The sequencing sample was made of liver tumor tissue from sampling region 4. The subset here: tumor region T4, right-lateral pole. This TCR came from a woman aged 55-70 years with primary liver carcinoma and hepatitis B virus infection.

The CDR3 sequence is CASRRQGTNEKLFF. The CDR3 DNA follows: TGTGCCAGCAGGCGACAGGGAACTAATGAAAAACTGTTTTTT. The J gene is TRBJ1-4, the V gene TRBV7-3, with 7 positions matching TRBD1. The germline CDR1 and CDR2 sequences are SGHTA and FQGTGA. The CDR3 extends over 14 amino acids. Trimming took 6 bases from V and 1 from J; bases not matched to a gene: 2. Full variable domain (outside the CDR3, taken from reference TRBV7-3 and TRBJ1-4): GAGVSQTPSNKVTEKGKYVELRCDPISGHTALYWYRQSLGQGPEFLIYFQGTGAADDSGLPNDRFFAVRPEGSVSTLKIQRTERGDSAVYLCASRRQGTNEKLFFGSGTQLSVL.